This TCR beta chain derives from a study of early T cells in non-severe SARS-CoV-2 infection. This CDR3 is 12 amino acids long. Germline V gene lookup returns CDR1 MNHEY and CDR2 SVGAGI. V lost 6 bases and J 13 bases, leaving 15 bases between the germline ends. This clonotype came up many times. Individually, cDNA molecules had unique molecular identifiers attached to them. TCRdb reprocessed the 5' RACE reads via MiXCR and lists one record per CDR3 protein. Found here are some 19,000 distinct CDR3 sequences, around 4.4% of them singletons; the top ten hold approximately 7.2%. The chain recombines TRBV6-5 with TRBJ1-4, with a weak D call TRBD1 (5 bases). The source of this sequence is an adult who was a healthcare worker with PCR-confirmed SARS-CoV-2 infection or an uninfected control (not recorded which). Source material: whole blood. The CDR3 reads CASSQRGSRLFF. The CDR3 DNA is TGTGCCAGCAGCCAACGGGGCAGCAGACTGTTTTTT.